What follows is one T cell receptor beta chain and its context. This clone is a singleton in its sample. Which antigen it targets is not known. No clone much larger than this one lies a single base away; base qualities are absent. This sample was included in a study of blood T cell repertoires in COVID-19 (dated by TCRdb to 2018 to 2021). Broadly, across the study: The collaborator samples originated in the United States, Italy and Spain and spanned the acute and convalescent phases of COVID-19. The prospective study material was composed of cDNA or gDNA derived from T cells, B-cell-depleted T cells, or PBMCs. Deeply sampled blood TCRbeta repertoires from subjects exposed to, actively infected with, or recovered from COVID-19 were included in the dataset. A freely available public database, intended as a resource for researchers studying the immune response to SARS-CoV-2, is where the repertoires were released. The samples were drawn from two sources: the first 160 participants of the ongoing ImmuneRACE study, and 950 to 1,500 subjects contributed by 6 global collaborators. A de-identified subject ID, COVID-19 status, age in years and sex were almost always included in the sample metadata. Where HLA class I and class II types were available, the types were taken from metadata supplied by the sample provider, not from assay-based typing. Study-wide conclusions, independent of this receptor: Clinical and demographic metadata were provided uncurated, with the amount varying by source and participant.

TCRbeta CDR3 regions were amplified from genomic DNA by means of the immunoSEQ Assay, a bias-controlled multiplex PCR. The paper's processing steps were these. The number of nucleated cells in each sample was estimated from the amplification of reference gene primers within the assay. To quantify the absolute abundance of each unique TCRbeta CDR3 rearrangement, sequence reads were collapsed and filtered. For each sample, productive Simpson clonality was calculated as the square root of Simpson's diversity index over productive rearrangements. TCRdb's version of the immuneACCESS table is confined to in-frame rearrangements and falls short of the full clone set. An unresolved V gene accounts for under half of the shortfall where checked; the remainder is of unknown origin. The DNA was the basis for D and trimming; V, J and clone size are from that table. In all, the sample holds 250,000 to 350,000 clones, and 87% of those were seen once. 2% to 2.5% of the sample goes to the ten largest clones.

CDR1 and CDR2 are drawn from the germline V gene: SGHRS, YFSETQ. Trimming takes 0 bases off V and 6 bases off J; junction bases not matched to a gene: 5. The CDR3 covers 15 residues, taking in both the cysteine and the phenylalanine. Of all the DNA, just the CDR3 is kept, 45 bases in frame from base 1. Samples from volunteer blood donors who had recovered from COVID-19 were contributed by a second Seattle source. Each collaborating institution followed its own protocols to collect whole blood in K2EDTA tubes. For TCRbeta analysis, collaborators shipped samples in one of three forms: frozen whole blood, isolated PBMCs, or DNA extracted from either of those sample types.

The rearrangement joined TRBV5-1 to TRBJ2-7, with TRBD2 matching 11 junction bases. Material: peripheral blood. This sequence was found in a woman in her forties or fifties who had recovered from COVID-19. The DNA reads as follows: TGCGCCAGCAGCTTGGTCGCTAGCGGGGGGTTCGAGCAGTACTTC. This sequence encodes CASSLVASGGFEQYF.